A single sample is the source of the 21 T cell receptor beta chains below, sequenced in a study of cytomegalovirus exposure and HLA in healthy donors (dated by TCRdb to 2016 to 2017). Library preparation used the immunoSEQ multiplex PCR assay. A mixture of 60 forward primers for TCR Vbeta segments and 13 reverse primers for TCR Jbeta segments was used in the multiplex PCR. Held by TCRdb, this immuneACCESS table contains in-frame sequences only and omits some clones. Under half of the omission traces to an unresolved V gene where checked; the cause of the rest is unknown. The sample table lists 150,000 to 170,000 clones, around 82% of them with a count of one. Jointly, the top ten make up about 5.6% of the sample. The sample comprised PBMCs. The receptors derive from a woman in her 40s in good health and CMV-seropositive.

This chain joins TRBV6-6 and TRBJ2-1, with 8 bases identical to TRBD1. Unmatched junction bases numbered 12, after V lost 2 bases and J lost 9 bases. This CDR3 spans 16 amino acids. The germline V gene encodes CDR1 MNHNY and CDR2 SVGAGI (reference sequence). The CDR3 DNA reads TGTGCCAGCAGTTACCCCGACAGGGGAGGTGTTGGTGAGCAGTTCTTC. It codes for CASSYPDRGGVGEQFF.

V is TRBV5-1 and J is TRBJ2-6; unclear D gene. V was pared by 3 bases and J by 2 bases, with 6 bases between. Germline V gene data show CDR1 as SGHRS and CDR2 as YFSETQ. This CDR3 is 14 amino acids long. The DNA of the CDR3 is TGCGCCAGCAGCTCAGCGACTGGGGCCAACGTCCTGACTTTC. This sequence encodes CASSSATGANVLTF.

V and J are TRBV5-1 and TRBJ1-5; 8 positions agree with TRBD1. CDR3 length equals 15 residues. The germline V gene encodes CDR1 SGHRS and CDR2 YFSETQ. Trimming removed 4 bases from V and 3 bases from J; junction bases left unmatched: 6. CDR3 sequence (DNA): TGCGCCAGCAGCATGGGGACAGGAGACAATCAGCCCCAGCATTTT. This translates into CASSMGTGDNQPQHF.

The chain joins TRBV25-1 to TRBJ1-1; D unclear. V lost 8 bases and J 1 base, leaving 20 bases between the germline ends. There are 16 residues in the CDR3. Germline CDR1 MGHDK, CDR2 SYGVNS. The CDR3 sequence: CASRFSRPGGNTEAFF. In DNA form, the CDR3 reads TGTGCCAGCCGATTTTCGCGCCCAGGAGGGAACACTGAAGCTTTCTTT.

The gene calls are TRBV10-1 and TRBJ2-7; D might be TRBD1 (5 bases). Germline V gene sequence: CDR1 WNHNN, CDR2 SYGVQD (reference sequence). V lost 0 bases, J lost 3 bases, and 9 bases lay in between. CDR3 size: 14 residues. In nucleotides, the CDR3 is TGCGCCAGCAGTGAGTCTGGCAGGGACTACGAGCAGTACTTC. Its translation is CASSESGRDYEQYF.

CDR3 protein: CASSGGSNYGYTF. CDR3 sequence (DNA): TGCGCCAGCAGCGGTGGGAGTAACTATGGCTACACCTTC. This chain uses TRBV5-1 with TRBJ1-2, with D unresolved. V gave up 4 bases and J gave up 1 base, with 8 bases separating them. Germline CDR1 and CDR2: SGHRS and YFSETQ. This CDR3 comprises 13 residues. The full variable domain, rest sourced from reference TRBV5-1 and TRBJ1-2, is KAGVTQTPRYLIKTRGQQVTLSCSPISGHRSVSWYQQTPGQGLQFLFEYFSETQRNKGNFPGRFSGRQFSNSRSEMNVSTLELGDSALYLCASSGGSNYGYTFGSGTRLTVV.

J is TRBJ2-1 and V is TRBV6-6; the D gene is possibly TRBD1 (6 bases). Germline loops: CDR1 MNHNY, CDR2 SVGAGI (reference sequence). The CDR3 is 12 residues long. V dropped 6 bases and J dropped 8 bases, with 11 bases sitting between them. In DNA, the CDR3 is TGTGCCAGCAGCTTACAGGGCTATGAGCAGTTCTTC. Its protein is CASSLQGYEQFF.

This rearrangement joins TRBV5-1 to TRBJ2-3; 8 bases map to TRBD2. The CDR3 is 15 amino acids. Per germline, CDR1 SGHRS and CDR2 YFSETQ. V was pared by 4 bases and J by 4 bases, with 8 bases of the junction left unmatched. In DNA form, the CDR3 reads TGCGCCAGCAGCCTGGGAGCGGGAGTACCAGATACGCAGTATTTT. This codes for CASSLGAGVPDTQYF.

The genes are TRBV7-3 and TRBJ2-7; possibly TRBD2 for D (6 bases). Between the trimmed V and J ends, which lost 5 bases and 4 bases, there was a span of 21 bases. The CDR3 contains 16 residues. CDR1 and CDR2 from the germline V gene are SGHTA and FQGTGA. CDR3 nucleotides: TGTGCCAGCAGCGCACTAGGAGGGATGGAACCGTACGAGCAGTACTTC. Its translation is CASSALGGMEPYEQYF.

The chain carries TRBV5-1 and TRBJ2-3; 9 bases are shared with TRBD2. The trim removed 0 bases at V and 2 bases at J, leaving 10 bases unmatched. This CDR3 contains 18 residues. Germline V gene data show CDR1 as SGHRS and CDR2 as YFSETQ. The CDR3 nucleotides are TGCGCCAGCAGCTTGGCTCTAGCGGGGCCCTTTTACACAGATACGCAGTATTTT. It yields the protein CASSLALAGPFYTDTQYF.

V and J are TRBV2 and TRBJ2-1; TRBD1 matches at 10 bases. The V gene's germline CDR1 is SNHLY and CDR2 FYNNEI. This CDR3 has 13 residues. The ends lost 5 bases at V and 9 bases at J; junction bases unmatched: 4. CDR3 in DNA: TGTGCCAGCAGTTTAAGGACAGGGGGTGAGCAGTTCTTC. Its translation is CASSLRTGGEQFF.

The rearrangement uses TRBV4-2 and TRBJ2-3; TRBD2 aligns across 10 bases. The CDR3 has 17 amino acids. Trimming at V came to 2 bases and at J to 1 base, leaving 6 bases not matched to a gene. CDR1 and CDR2 (germline): LGHNA, YNFKEQ. The CDR3 loop is CASSQRGAGGGTDTQYF. Here the CDR3 DNA reads TGTGCCAGCAGCCAACGAGGAGCGGGAGGGGGCACAGATACGCAGTATTTT.

The rearrangement uses TRBV5-1 and TRBJ2-3; 7 bases are a match to TRBD1. Losses at the gene ends were 0 bases for V and 0 bases for J; bases not matched to a gene: 7. The CDR3 spans 17 residues. Germline V gene lookup returns CDR1 SGHRS and CDR2 YFSETQ. The CDR3 bases are TGCGCCAGCAGCTTGGTCCGGGGACAGCAGAGCACAGATACGCAGTATTTT. Residues: CASSLVRGQQSTDTQYF.

The chain employs TRBV6-1 and TRBJ1-1, with no clear D. The germline V gene has CDR1 MNHNS and CDR2 SASEGT. The CDR3 sequence is 14 residues long. Trimming pared 0 bases from V and 1 base from J, leaving 6 bases between. The CDR3 DNA reads TGTGCCAGCAGTGAAGCGGTGAGGAACACTGAAGCTTTCTTT. It specifies CASSEAVRNTEAFF.

A note on this clone: Its ends do not fully match the called genes, so a read error is possible. This chain links TRBV4-1 with TRBJ2-1; 12 bases match TRBD2. Germline CDR1 MGHRA, CDR2 YSYEKL. This CDR3 has 15 amino acids. CDR3 sequence (DNA): TGCACCAGCTACGGTGGACTAGCGGGGAACAATGAGCAGTTCTTC. Its protein product is CTSYGGLAGNNEQFF.

The V gene is TRBV6-6, the J gene TRBJ2-3; D gene uncertain. Trimming took 2 bases from V and 6 from J, leaving 12 bases between them. Per the germline V gene, CDR1 is MNHNY and CDR2 is SVGAGI (reference sequence). The CDR3 consists of 14 residues. Here the CDR3 DNA reads TGTGCCAGCAGTTACCTCGGTAGTAAGGATACGCAGTATTTT. Amino acid sequence: CASSYLGSKDTQYF.

V is TRBV21-1 and J is TRBJ1-3; the D call of TRBD1 is as the table states it, not checked on the DNA. TRBV21-1 is given as a pseudogene. The CDR3 extends over 16 amino acids. CDR3 loop: CASSPPDRGAGNTIYF. CDR3 coding DNA: TGTGCCAGCAGTCCCCCCGACAGGGGTGCTGGAAACACCATATATTTT.

The J gene is TRBJ1-2, the V gene TRBV29-1; 7 bases map to TRBD1. CDR3 length equals 13 residues. Germline CDR1 is SQVTM and CDR2 is ANQGSEA. With 8 bases clipped from V and 4 bases from J, the junction kept 10 bases outside the gene matches. CDR3 sequence: CSTQTGTGYGYTF. The CDR3 coding sequence is TGCAGCACTCAGACAGGGACCGGCTATGGCTACACCTTC.

This clone appeared once. The chain is built from TRBV30 and TRBJ2-1, with a possible D match to TRBD1 (6 bases). The germline V and J ends were trimmed by 0 bases and 9 bases, with 15 bases remaining between them. CDR3 length: 14 residues. Germline loops: CDR1 GTSNPN, CDR2 SVGIG (reference sequence). CDR3 protein: CAWSVGRLGGEQFF. The CDR3, as DNA: TGTGCCTGGAGTGTAGGGCGGTTAGGGGGTGAGCAGTTCTTC.

V usage is TRBV2 and J usage is TRBJ2-5; 12 positions match TRBD1. The germline V gene has CDR1 SNHLY and CDR2 FYNNEI. CDR3 length: 15 amino acids. V shed 8 bases, J shed 7 bases, and the junction held 11 bases outside the gene matches. The chain's CDR3 is CASYSGQGAFGTQYF. CDR3 DNA: TGTGCCAGCTATTCGGGACAGGGGGCGTTCGGGACCCAGTACTTC.

This clone appeared a few times. The chain joins TRBV29-1 to TRBJ1-2; no definite D call. CDR3 length equals 12 residues. The germline V gene has CDR1 SQVTM and CDR2 ANQGSEA. V lost 6 bases and J lost 4, with 12 bases in between. The CDR3 loop reads CSVVGGFYGYTF. The CDR3, as DNA: TGCAGCGTCGTGGGCGGGTTCTATGGCTACACCTTC.